The 25 T cell receptor beta chains listed next were all sequenced from one sample in a study of identical twins. TCRdb analysed the 5' RACE reads with MiXCR anew, one entry per CDR3 protein. The top ten clones hold 7% to 9% of a sample with roughly 250,000 distinct CDR3 sequences, about 14% of them seen once. Sequencing was carried out using memory (CD45RO+) T cells sorted from blood. The receptors derive from a woman aged 18-29 years in good health.

The chain joins TRBV10-3 to TRBJ2-1, with 9 bases matching TRBD2. Germline CDR1 reads ENHRY; CDR2 reads SYGVKD. The CDR3 sequence is 14 residues long. After removal of 4 bases from V and 7 bases from J, the junction contained 5 bases not matched to a gene. The CDR3 DNA is TGTGCCATCAGTGCCGGGACTAGCAGGAATGAGCAGTTCTTC. The encoded protein is CAISAGTSRNEQFF.

This clonotype has just a few counts. The chain couples TRBV5-1 to TRBJ2-5, with D possibly TRBD2 on 6 matching bases. Germline V lookup: CDR1 SGHRS, CDR2 YFSETQ. This CDR3 has 17 residues. V lost 0 bases and J lost 1, with 16 bases in between. The CDR3 sequence is CASSLGYAGHLQETQYF. The CDR3 nucleotides are TGCGCCAGCAGCTTGGGGTACGCGGGGCACCTCCAAGAGACCCAGTACTTC.

This clonotype was detected a few times. The gene calls are TRBV6-1 and TRBJ2-7; D is unresolved. Germline CDR1 and CDR2: MNHNS and SASEGT. With 2 bases removed from V and 7 bases from J, the gap between germline ends came to 9 bases. The CDR3 contains 12 residues. The CDR3 DNA sequence: TGTGCCAGCAGTGAAAGAAGGACGGAGCAGTACTTC. Residues: CASSERRTEQYF.

This clonotype was found many times. The CDR3 sequence: CASSKEGQGVQETQYF. The CDR3 coding sequence is TGTGCCAGCAGCAAAGAGGGACAGGGTGTGCAAGAGACCCAGTACTTC. The rearrangement joins TRBV21-1 to TRBJ2-5; the D segment call TRBD1 is taken from the table without a DNA check. TRBV21-1 is a listed pseudogene. This CDR3 region has 16 residues.

The chain uses TRBV12-5 and TRBJ1-1; D may be TRBD1 (5 bases). The germline V gene encodes CDR1 LGHNT and CDR2 FRNRAP. The ends were cut back, 1 base at V and 3 bases at J, with 6 bases in the middle. The CDR3 runs 13 residues. The CDR3: CASGLEGHTEAFF. CDR3 coding DNA: TGTGCTAGTGGTTTGGAGGGGCACACTGAAGCTTTCTTT.

This clonotype was detected only a few times. The chain joins TRBV7-2 to TRBJ2-1; D gene unclear. This CDR3 region has 13 residues. Trimming shortened V by 3 bases and J by 5 bases, and 8 bases separated the two germline ends. Per germline, CDR1 SGHTA and CDR2 FQGNSA. In nucleotides, the CDR3 is TGTGCCAGCAGCTTTGGTGGGAACAATGAGCAGTTCTTC. This encodes CASSFGGNNEQFF.

This clonotype was counted at least ten times. The J gene is TRBJ2-4, the V gene TRBV30, with TRBD2 as a possible D gene (6 bases). Germline values: CDR1 GTSNPN, CDR2 SVGIG (reference sequence). The CDR3 loop spans 13 amino acids. Trimming removed 3 bases at V and 9 bases at J, with 15 bases between. The CDR3 loop reads CAWSPRLEGIQYF. CDR3 bases: TGTGCCTGGAGCCCCCGACTAGAGGGCATTCAGTACTTC. The full variable domain, its missing parts supplied by reference TRBV30 and TRBJ2-4, is SQTIHQWPATLVQPVGSPLSLECTVEGTSNPNLYWYRQAAGRGLQLLFYSVGIGQISSEVPQNLSASRPQDRQFILSSKKLLLSDSGFYLCAWSPRLEGIQYFGAGTRLSVL.

This clonotype was seen more than once but under ten times. This chain links TRBV5-1 with TRBJ1-1; D call uncertain. Germline assignment: CDR1 SGHRS and CDR2 YFSETQ. The CDR3 consists of 15 residues. V lost 0 bases to trimming and J lost 1 base, with 10 bases between them. The CDR3 reads CASSLAEGGNTEAFF. The CDR3 DNA follows: TGCGCCAGCAGCTTGGCCGAGGGCGGGAACACTGAAGCTTTCTTT.

The chain combines TRBV3-1 with TRBJ1-2, with D unresolved. The length of the CDR3 is 12 residues. V lost 0 bases and J 8 bases, leaving 7 bases between the germline ends. In germline, CDR1 is LGHDT, CDR2 YNNKEL (reference sequence). CDR3 bases: TGTGCCAGCAGCCAAGAAGAGGGCGGCTACACCTTC. Residues: CASSQEEGGYTF. Full variable domain (outside the CDR3, taken from reference TRBV3-1 and TRBJ1-2): DTAVSQTPKYLVTQMGNDKSIKCEQNLGHDTMYWYKQDSKKFLKIMFSYNNKELIINETVPNRFSPKSPDKAHLNLHINSLELGDSAVYFCASSQEEGGYTFGSGTRLTVV.

This clonotype was found a few times. J is TRBJ1-3 and V is TRBV4-2; D unclear. V dropped 1 base and J dropped 0 bases, with 10 bases sitting between them. The CDR3 spans 16 residues. Germline CDR1 LGHNA, CDR2 YNFKEQ. Here the CDR3 reads CASSQVGRDSGNTIYF. The CDR3 DNA sequence: TGTGCCAGCAGCCAAGTCGGGCGGGACTCTGGAAACACCATATATTTT.

This clonotype came up a few times. The CDR3 DNA sequence: TGCGCCAGCAGCTTGGGGCGCGGGAAGGGGTATGAGCAGTTCTTC. Translated, it gives CASSLGRGKGYEQFF. The J gene is TRBJ2-1, the V gene TRBV5-1; D perhaps matches TRBD2 (6 bases). Trimming stripped 0 bases from V and 8 bases from J, with 15 bases between. This CDR3 region has 15 residues. Germline CDR1 is SGHRS and CDR2 is YFSETQ.

This clonotype was recorded at least ten times. This sequence joins TRBV12-3 or TRBV12-4 and TRBJ2-5; TRBD2 aligns across 9 bases. The V segment lost 6 bases and the J segment 1 base; nucleotides outside the gene matches: 9. This CDR3 has 16 residues. The CDR3 loop is CASSPGLASLQETQYF. CDR3 nucleotides: TGTGCCAGCAGCCCCGGACTAGCGTCGCTCCAAGAGACCCAGTACTTC.

The chain combines TRBV14 with TRBJ2-1, with 11 bases lining up with TRBD1. The CDR3 spans 15 residues. Germline trimming cut 6 bases from V and 4 bases from J; bases unmatched to any gene: 5. The germline gives CDR1 SGHDN, CDR2 FVKESK. The CDR3 nucleotides read TGTGCCAGCAGAAAAGGACAGGGGGCATACAATGAGCAGTTCTTC. Translating gives CASRKGQGAYNEQFF.

This chain connects TRBV7-2 to TRBJ1-2, with 7 bases aligning to TRBD1. Germline V gene sequence: CDR1 SGHTA, CDR2 FQGNSA. CDR3 length equals 14 residues. Trimming cost V 1 base and J 8 bases; bases outside gene matches: 7. CDR3 nucleotide sequence: TGTGCCAGCAGCTTAGACAGGGGTGGAAAAGGCTACACCTTC. It encodes CASSLDRGGKGYTF.

This clonotype was detected a few times. The rearrangement links TRBV7-2 to TRBJ2-1; D may be TRBD1 or TRBD2 (5 bases each). V lost 0 bases and J 4 bases, leaving 10 bases between the germline ends. Germline-derived CDR1 and CDR2 are SGHTA and FQGNSA. The CDR3 totals 15 residues. The CDR3 nucleotides read TGTGCCAGCAGCTTAGCGGTCGGGGCTTACAATGAGCAGTTCTTC. Translating it yields CASSLAVGAYNEQFF.

The rearrangement uses TRBV7-9 and TRBJ2-1; the match to TRBD2 covers 8 bases. The V gene end was trimmed by 5 bases and the J gene end by 7 bases; junction bases not matched to a gene: 10. Germline-derived CDR1 and CDR2 are SEHNR and FQNEAQ (reference sequence). The CDR3 contains 15 residues. CDR3 in DNA: TGTGCCAGCAGCCTAGAGGGCGGGAGGTGGAATGAGCAGTTCTTC. Translation gives CASSLEGGRWNEQFF.

The chain carries TRBV12-3 or TRBV12-4 and TRBJ2-3; the D gene is possibly TRBD2 (6 bases). V was pared by 11 bases and J by 0 bases, with 9 bases between. The CDR3 runs to 12 residues. CDR3 sequence: CAWSGSTDTQYF. The CDR3 nucleotides read TGTGCCTGGAGCGGGAGCACAGATACGCAGTATTTT.

This chain links TRBV29-1 with TRBJ1-1; the D is unclear. The CDR3 length is 11 residues. Trimming took 4 bases from V and 1 from J, leaving 4 bases between them. CDR1 and CDR2 (germline): SQVTM, ANQGSEA. The CDR3 sequence is CSVVGNTEAFF. As DNA, the CDR3 is TGCAGCGTTGTGGGGAACACTGAAGCTTTCTTT.

This clonotype came up a few times. V gene TRBV7-2 combines with J gene TRBJ2-1; possible D gene TRBD2, 5 bases. This CDR3 region has 14 residues. Trimming removed 5 bases at V and 8 bases at J, with 16 bases between. Germline V CDR1 and CDR2: SGHTA, FQGNSA. This CDR3 is CASSPSPFMDEQFF. The CDR3 DNA reads as TGTGCCAGCAGCCCTAGCCCCTTCATGGATGAGCAGTTCTTC.

This chain connects TRBV7-8 to TRBJ2-1, with 8 bases matching TRBD2. The V and J ends lost 1 base and 1 base, in that order; junction bases with no gene match: 15. This CDR3 spans 20 amino acids. Germline loops: CDR1 SGHVS, CDR2 FQNEAQ. Here the CDR3 DNA reads TGTGCCAGCAGCTTAGAGGGACATGGGCGGGGGGTATCTTCCTACAATGAGCAGTTCTTC. This gives the protein CASSLEGHGRGVSSYNEQFF.

This clonotype was counted a few times. DNA of the CDR3: TGTGCCACCACCCGGGACGCCGGGGGCGAGCAGTACTTC. Translation gives CATTRDAGGEQYF. The chain recombines TRBV15 with TRBJ2-7, with a possible D match to TRBD2 (6 bases). There are 13 residues in the CDR3. The germline V gene encodes CDR1 LNHNV and CDR2 YYDKDF (reference sequence). Trimming took 7 bases from V and 6 from J, leaving 16 bases between them.

The table lists this clonotype with a few counts. The V gene is TRBV4-3, the J gene TRBJ1-2; possible D gene TRBD1, 6 bases. The germline V and J ends were trimmed by 3 bases and 2 bases, with 19 bases remaining between them. The CDR3 length is 17 residues. Germline V gene lookup returns CDR1 LGHNA and CDR2 YSLEER. For the CDR3, the DNA is TGCGCCAGCAGCCATGCCCCGGGAGCCCAGGGGAACTATGGCTACACCTTC. It codes for CASSHAPGAQGNYGYTF.

This clonotype was seen many times. The chain combines TRBV6-1 with TRBJ2-1; 7 nucleotides align to TRBD1. V shed 6 bases and J 0 bases; nucleotides not matched to a gene: 2. The CDR3 extends over 14 amino acids. Germline loops: CDR1 MNHNS, CDR2 SASEGT. The CDR3 here is CASSRDSSYNEQFF. The CDR3, as DNA: TGTGCCAGCAGCCGGGACAGCTCCTACAATGAGCAGTTCTTC.

This clonotype was seen at least ten times. CDR3 region: CASSLSTSAEQFF. In DNA, the CDR3 is TGTGCCAGCAGTTTATCGACTAGCGCCGAGCAGTTCTTC. J is TRBJ2-1 and V is TRBV12-3 or TRBV12-4; 8 nucleotides line up with TRBD2. J lost 10 bases, V lost 2 bases, and 4 bases had no gene match. This CDR3 comprises 13 residues.

V gene TRBV20-1 combines with J gene TRBJ2-2, with 13 bases matching TRBD2. CDR3 length equals 16 residues. Trimming took 0 bases from V and 6 from J; bases not matched to a gene: 4. CDR1 is DFQATT and CDR2 is SNEGSKA in the germline V gene (reference sequence). The CDR3 protein is CSARDGTSGTAGELFF. The CDR3 coding sequence is TGCAGTGCTAGAGATGGGACTAGCGGGACAGCCGGGGAGCTGTTTTTT.